These T cell receptor beta chains were read from a single sample in a study of human T cells and chemical hapten exposure. TCRdb called the RACE reads again in MiXCR, with one record for every CDR3 protein. The repertoire holds roughly 160,000 distinct CDR3 sequences, roughly 15% seen once, with approximately 1.5% in the top ten. This material consisted of whole blood, taken in connection with sensitization to the hapten diphenylcyclopropenone (DPC). All receptors derive from a woman aged 25-40 years with alopecia areata. Some clones in this sample may be carry-over from other donors' samples. Each CDR3 is given with its conserved first and last residue. D genes are given only for firm matches. For some rows the clone size is stated as once, few or many, or as a class when expanded; others skip it.

clone size	D gene	CDR3 length	J gene	V gene	CDR3 DNA	CDR3 protein
few	.	12	TRBJ2-7	TRBV5-4	TGTGCCAGCAGCTTGCACAACTCCGAGCAGTACTTC	CASSLHNSEQYF
few	TRBD2	18	TRBJ2-3	TRBV7-2	TGTGCCAGCAGCCCGACCGGAATTAGCGGGGGAAGCACAGATACGCAGTATTTT	CASSPTGISGGSTDTQYF
few	.	14	TRBJ1-4	TRBV20-1	TGCAGTGCCACTAGTTCGGGGACTAATGAAAAACTGTTTTTT	CSATSSGTNEKLFF
.	TRBD1	13	TRBJ1-2	TRBV20-1	TGCAGTGCTAGGGGACAGGGGGCGAATGGCTACACCTTC	CSARGQGANGYTF
.	.	13	TRBJ2-3	TRBV29-1	TGCAGCGTTGAACTTGCCCGCACAGATACGCAGTATTTT	CSVELARTDTQYF
few	TRBD2	15	TRBJ2-1	TRBV6-6	TGTGCCAGCAGTCGACTAGCGGGAGTGGTGAATGAGCAGTTCTTC	CASSRLAGVVNEQFF
few	TRBD2	20	TRBJ2-3	TRBV7-8	TGTGCCAGCAGCTTAGTGGGACTAGCGGGAGGGCTCCGACTCACAGATACGCAGTATTTT	CASSLVGLAGGLRLTDTQYF
many	TRBD2	16	TRBJ2-4	TRBV9	TGTGCCAGCAGCCTTACTGCGGCGGGAGGAGGAAACATTCAGTACTTC	CASSLTAAGGGNIQYF
many	.	15	TRBJ2-1	TRBV28	TGTGCCAGCTCCACAGGTAGCCTGAGTGTCAATGAGCAGTTCTTC	CASSTGSLSVNEQFF
.	.	12	TRBJ1-1	TRBV10-2	TGCGCCAGCAAGGCAGGGAACACTGAAGCTTTCTTT	CASKAGNTEAFF
.	TRBD2	16	TRBJ2-1	TRBV5-4	TGTGCCAGCAGCCCAGGACTAGCGGGGACCTACAATGAGCAGTTCTTC	CASSPGLAGTYNEQFF
many	.	16	TRBJ1-6	TRBV6-2/TRBV6-3	TGTGCCAGCAGTCCTCAGGGGTCAGGCAATAATTCACCCCTCCACTTT	CASSPQGSGNNSPLHF
.	TRBD1	16	TRBJ1-1	TRBV27	TGTGCCAGCTTAACGCGCGGGGACAGGGGTTCCACTGAAGCTTTCTTT	CASLTRGDRGSTEAFF
few	TRBD1	14	TRBJ1-6	TRBV18	TGTGCCAGCTCACCTCGGGACAGTGAAACACCCCTCCACTTT	CASSPRDSETPLHF
.	.	14	TRBJ1-1	TRBV29-1	TGCAGCGCAACCATGACAGGAATGAACACTGAAGCTTTCTTT	CSATMTGMNTEAFF
many	TRBD1	15	TRBJ2-7	TRBV25-1	TGTGCCAGCAGTTCCGGACAGGGCACTACCTACGAGCAGTACTTC	CASSSGQGTTYEQYF
many	.	14	TRBJ1-2	TRBV27	TGTGCCAGCAGTTTATCAGGGGGGGCTGCTGGCTACACCTTC	CASSLSGGAAGYTF
.	TRBD2	14	TRBJ2-1	TRBV10-3	TGTGCCACCAATAGCGGGGGGACAAACAATGAGCAGTTCTTC	CATNSGGTNNEQFF
.	.	16	TRBJ2-1	TRBV4-2	TGTGCCAGCAGCCGCCAAGGAGCAGCGAACTACAATGAGCAGTTCTTC	CASSRQGAANYNEQFF
.	.	14	TRBJ1-4	TRBV7-9	TGTGCCAGCAGCCCCGGTGAGACTAATGAAAAACTGTTTTTT	CASSPGETNEKLFF
few	.	15	TRBJ2-2	TRBV7-9	TGTGCCAGCAGTCCTTCCCTAGGGGACACCGGGGAGCTGTTTTTT	CASSPSLGDTGELFF
many	.	12	TRBJ1-2	TRBV28	TGTGCCAGCAGAATCGGCACCGGTGGCTACACCTTC	CASRIGTGGYTF
once	.	16	TRBJ2-1	TRBV29-1	TGCAGCGTTGAAGATCTTCGGGCTAGCTCCAGGTATGAGCAGTTCTTC	CSVEDLRASSRYEQFF
few	.	13	TRBJ1-6	TRBV28	TGTGCCAGCAGTACAGGGTCGGGGACACCCCTCCACTTT	CASSTGSGTPLHF
.	.	15	TRBJ2-3	TRBV6-2/TRBV6-3	TGTGCCAGCAGTTACAGGGACCCCCGGACAGATACGCAGTATTTT	CASSYRDPRTDTQYF
few	.	15	TRBJ1-1	TRBV11-2	TGTGCCAGCAGCCCCCCCCCAGGCCAAAACACTGAAGCTTTCTTT	CASSPPPGQNTEAFF
.	TRBD2	15	TRBJ2-5	TRBV3-1	TGTGCCAGCAGCCAAGATATTACTAGCGGAGAGACCCAGTACTTC	CASSQDITSGETQYF
many	.	14	TRBJ1-1	TRBV7-9	TGTGCCAGCAGCCACAGGGAGCCAAACACTGAAGCTTTCTTT	CASSHREPNTEAFF
few	.	14	TRBJ1-4	TRBV19	TGTGCCAGTAGTATAGTAGGGTTGGGTGAAAAACTGTTTTTT	CASSIVGLGEKLFF
.	.	16	TRBJ1-6	TRBV20-1	TGCAGTGCTAGAGATCTACAGGGAGCTGGTCTTTCACCCCTCCACTTT	CSARDLQGAGLSPLHF
few	.	15	TRBJ2-1	TRBV27	TGTGCCAGCAGTTTTGTTCCCTTCTCCTACAATGAGCAGTTCTTC	CASSFVPFSYNEQFF
.	.	14	TRBJ1-4	TRBV29-1	TGCAGCGTTGAAAGCAGATCCGCTAATGAAAAACTGTTTTTT	CSVESRSANEKLFF
.	.	16	TRBJ2-2	TRBV21-1	TGTGCCAGCAGCATCCCGGGACAGGCCAACACCGGGGAGCTGTTTTTT	CASSIPGQANTGELFF
.	.	15	TRBJ2-7	TRBV4-3	TGCGCCAGCAGCCAAGTCCCAGAGAGCTCCTACGAGCAGTACTTC	CASSQVPESSYEQYF
.	TRBD1	15	TRBJ2-7	TRBV11-2	TGTGCCAGCAGCCCCCGACAGGGGAGCTCCTACGAGCAGTACTTC	CASSPRQGSSYEQYF
few	.	13	TRBJ2-3	TRBV7-2	TGTGCCAGCACCCTAATGGGGCCAGATACGCAGTATTTT	CASTLMGPDTQYF
.	.	15	TRBJ1-1	TRBV7-6	TGTGCCAGCAGATCTGTGGCAGGGAGTAGTACTGAAGCTTTCTTT	CASRSVAGSSTEAFF
.	.	12	TRBJ1-1	TRBV3-1	TGTGCCAGCAGCCCTGGCCCGGAGGGAGCTTTCTTT	CASSPGPEGAFF
few	TRBD2	15	TRBJ2-7	TRBV28	TGTGCCAGCACCCTATGGGGAGGGATCTCCTACGAGCAGTACTTC	CASTLWGGISYEQYF
many	.	15	TRBJ2-2	TRBV20-1	TGCAGTGCTAGAGAGCGCGAAACAGTCACCGGGGAGCTGTTTTTT	CSARERETVTGELFF
.	.	15	TRBJ1-1	TRBV9	TGTGCCAGCAGCGTAGGTGTGGAACAGGGCACTGAAGCTTTCTTT	CASSVGVEQGTEAFF
.	TRBD2	14	TRBJ2-5	TRBV12-3/TRBV12-4	TGTGCCAGCAGACCGACTAGCGGCCAAGAGACCCAGTACTTC	CASRPTSGQETQYF
few	.	15	TRBJ1-6	TRBV5-1	TGCGCCAGCAAATTCGAGTCGGGAAGTAATTCACCCCTCCACTTT	CASKFESGSNSPLHF
many	.	15	TRBJ1-2	TRBV3-1	TGTGCCAGCAGCCGCGCGGTCAGGGGAGGCTATGGCTACACCTTC	CASSRAVRGGYGYTF
few	.	14	TRBJ1-6	TRBV10-3	TGTGCCATCAGGGAACAGGGACGGAATTCACCCCTCCACTTT	CAIREQGRNSPLHF
.	TRBD2	16	TRBJ2-1	TRBV4-3	TGCGCCAGCAGCCTACTTCCCGGGGGGGGAGGTAATGAGCAGTTCTTC	CASSLLPGGGGNEQFF
few	TRBD1	15	TRBJ1-5	TRBV20-1	TGCAGTGCTAGGAAGACAGGGGGGAGCAATCAGCCCCAGCATTTT	CSARKTGGSNQPQHF
few	.	16	TRBJ2-7	TRBV7-9	TGTGCCAGCAGCTTAGCGGCTGGACAGCTCTCCTACGAGCAGTACTTC	CASSLAAGQLSYEQYF
.	TRBD1	15	TRBJ2-1	TRBV12-3/TRBV12-4	TGTGCCAGCACGCGAGGACAGGCGGAGTACAATGAGCAGTTCTTC	CASTRGQAEYNEQFF
.	.	12	TRBJ1-1	TRBV2	TGTGCCAGCCGCCTTCAGGGGACTGAAGCTTTCTTT	CASRLQGTEAFF
.	TRBD2	15	TRBJ2-7	TRBV5-4	TGTGCCAGCAGCTTTGCCGGGACTAGCGGCCGCGAGCAGTACTTC	CASSFAGTSGREQYF
.	TRBD1	13	TRBJ1-2	TRBV19	TGTGCCAGTAGTATCAGGGGGGACTATGGCTACACCTTC	CASSIRGDYGYTF
many	.	15	TRBJ2-5	TRBV6-5	TGTGCCAGCAGTTACTACGGTCCAGGTACAGAGACCCAGTACTTC	CASSYYGPGTETQYF
.	.	15	TRBJ1-2	TRBV18	TGTGCCAGCTCACCAGGAGAGGGAACAGCCTATGGCTACACCTTC	CASSPGEGTAYGYTF
.	TRBD2	16	TRBJ2-2	TRBV28	TGTGCCAGCAGTACACCGGGACTAGCGGGCACCGGGGAGCTGTTTTTT	CASSTPGLAGTGELFF
.	TRBD1	14	TRBJ1-2	TRBV6-2/TRBV6-3	TGTGCCAGCAAAGGGACAGGGTCTAACTATGGCTACACCTTC	CASKGTGSNYGYTF
few	TRBD1	12	TRBJ1-2	TRBV20-1	TGCAGTGTTTCACAGGGGGCGTATGGCTACACCTTC	CSVSQGAYGYTF
many	.	14	TRBJ1-3	TRBV29-1	TGCAGCGTTGTGGGGGTAACCTCTGGAAACACCATATATTTT	CSVVGVTSGNTIYF
.	TRBD1	14	TRBJ1-1	TRBV29-1	TGCAGCGTGGATAGGACAGGGGTGAACACTGAAGCTTTCTTT	CSVDRTGVNTEAFF